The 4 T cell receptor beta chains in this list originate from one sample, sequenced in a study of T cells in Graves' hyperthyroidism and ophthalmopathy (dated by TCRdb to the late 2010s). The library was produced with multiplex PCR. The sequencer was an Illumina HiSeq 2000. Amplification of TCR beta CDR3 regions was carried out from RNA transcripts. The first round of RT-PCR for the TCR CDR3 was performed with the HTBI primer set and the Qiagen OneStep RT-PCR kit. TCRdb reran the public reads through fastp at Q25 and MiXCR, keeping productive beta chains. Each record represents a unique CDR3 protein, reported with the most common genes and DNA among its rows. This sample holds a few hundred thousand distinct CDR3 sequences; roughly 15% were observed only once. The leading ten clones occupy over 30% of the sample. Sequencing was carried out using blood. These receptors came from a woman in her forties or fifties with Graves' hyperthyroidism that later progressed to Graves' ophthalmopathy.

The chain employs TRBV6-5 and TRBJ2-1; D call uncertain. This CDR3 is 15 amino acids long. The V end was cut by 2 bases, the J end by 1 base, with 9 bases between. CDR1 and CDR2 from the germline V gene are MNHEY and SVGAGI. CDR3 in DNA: TGTGCCAGCAGTTACGATATGCAATCCTACAATGAGCAGTTCTTC. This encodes CASSYDMQSYNEQFF.

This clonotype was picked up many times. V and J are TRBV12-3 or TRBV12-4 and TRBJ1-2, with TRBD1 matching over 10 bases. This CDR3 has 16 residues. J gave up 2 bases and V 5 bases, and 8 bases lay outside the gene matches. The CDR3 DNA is TGTGCCAGCAGTGATTACGGGACAGGGGAGAACTATGGCTACACCTTC. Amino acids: CASSDYGTGENYGYTF.

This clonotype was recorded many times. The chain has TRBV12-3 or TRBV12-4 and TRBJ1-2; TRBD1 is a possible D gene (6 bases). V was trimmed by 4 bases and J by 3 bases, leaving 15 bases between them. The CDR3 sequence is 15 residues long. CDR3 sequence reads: CASSYYRDIDYGYTF. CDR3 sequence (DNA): TGTGCCAGCAGTTACTACCGGGACATCGACTATGGCTACACCTTC.

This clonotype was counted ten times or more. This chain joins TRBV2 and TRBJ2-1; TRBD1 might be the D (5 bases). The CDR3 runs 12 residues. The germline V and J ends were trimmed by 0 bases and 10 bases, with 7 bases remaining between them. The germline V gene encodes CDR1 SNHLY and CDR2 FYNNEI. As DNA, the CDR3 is TGTGCCAGCAGTGAAGCTTGGGGCGAGCAGTTCTTC. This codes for CASSEAWGEQFF.